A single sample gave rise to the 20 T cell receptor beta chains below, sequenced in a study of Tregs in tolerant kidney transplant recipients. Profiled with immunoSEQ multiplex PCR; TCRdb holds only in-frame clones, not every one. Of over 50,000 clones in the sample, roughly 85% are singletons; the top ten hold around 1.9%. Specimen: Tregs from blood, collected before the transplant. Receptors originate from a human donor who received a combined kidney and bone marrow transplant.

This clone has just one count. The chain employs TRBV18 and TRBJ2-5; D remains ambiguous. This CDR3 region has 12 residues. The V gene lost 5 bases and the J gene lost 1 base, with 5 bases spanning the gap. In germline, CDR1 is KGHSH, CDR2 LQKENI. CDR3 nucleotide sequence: TGTGCCAGCTCAGGGATCCAAGAGACCCAGTACTTC. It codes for CASSGIQETQYF.

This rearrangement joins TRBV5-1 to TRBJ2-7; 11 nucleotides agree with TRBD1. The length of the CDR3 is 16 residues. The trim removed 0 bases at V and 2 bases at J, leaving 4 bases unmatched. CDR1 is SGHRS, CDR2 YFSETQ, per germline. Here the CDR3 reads CASSLAPGQGAYEQYF. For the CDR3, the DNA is TGCGCCAGCAGCTTGGCACCGGGACAGGGGGCCTACGAGCAGTACTTC. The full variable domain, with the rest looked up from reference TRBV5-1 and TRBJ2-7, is KAGVTQTPRYLIKTRGQQVTLSCSPISGHRSVSWYQQTPGQGLQFLFEYFSETQRNKGNFPGRFSGRQFSNSRSEMNVSTLELGDSALYLCASSLAPGQGAYEQYFGPGTRLTVT.

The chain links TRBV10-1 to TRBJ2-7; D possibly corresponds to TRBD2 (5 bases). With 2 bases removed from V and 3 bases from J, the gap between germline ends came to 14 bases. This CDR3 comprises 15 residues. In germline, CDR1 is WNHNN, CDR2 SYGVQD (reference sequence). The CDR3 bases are TGCGCCAGCAGTGAGAGAATAGCGATGGGCTACGAGCAGTACTTC. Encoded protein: CASSERIAMGYEQYF.

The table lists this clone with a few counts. The CDR3 DNA is TGCGCCAGCAGCTTGGCGGGCTCTGGAAACACCATATATTTT. This translates into CASSLAGSGNTIYF. This rearrangement joins TRBV5-1 to TRBJ1-3; D remains unclear. Trimming left V 0 bases short and J 0 bases short, with 4 bases between. This CDR3 region has 14 residues. Germline CDR1 SGHRS, CDR2 YFSETQ.

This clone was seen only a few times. CDR3 protein: CASNSHPTNEKLFF. The CDR3 nucleotides read TGTGCCAGCAACTCACACCCAACTAATGAAAAACTGTTTTTT. The chain is built from TRBV6-6 and TRBJ1-4, with D uncertain. The germline CDR1 and CDR2 sequences are MNHNY and SVGAGI (reference sequence). The CDR3 sequence is 14 residues long. Trimming took off 7 bases at V and 0 bases at J, with 9 bases between the two ends.

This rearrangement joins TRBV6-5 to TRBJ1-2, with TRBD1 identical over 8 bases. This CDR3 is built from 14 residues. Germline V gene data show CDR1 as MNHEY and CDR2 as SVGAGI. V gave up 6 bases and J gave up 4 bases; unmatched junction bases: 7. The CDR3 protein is CASRTTGGSYGYTF. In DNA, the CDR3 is TGTGCCAGCAGGACAACAGGGGGATCCTATGGCTACACCTTC.

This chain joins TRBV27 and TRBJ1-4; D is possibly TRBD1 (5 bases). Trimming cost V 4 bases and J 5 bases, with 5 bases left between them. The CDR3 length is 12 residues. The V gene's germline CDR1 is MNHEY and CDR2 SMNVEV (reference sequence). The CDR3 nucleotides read TGTGCCAGCAGTTCAGGGAATGAAAAACTGTTTTTT. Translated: CASSSGNEKLFF.

The CDR3 region has the DNA TGTGCCAGCAGCCCGGGGTTGGTCAGCGGGGAGCTGTTTTTT. This codes for CASSPGLVSGELFF. This chain uses TRBV5-6 with TRBJ2-2; a weak D match, TRBD2 (5 bases). From germline, CDR1 is SGHDT and CDR2 YYEEEE. The CDR3 length is 14 residues. Trimming shortened V by 4 bases and J by 7 bases, and 14 bases separated the two germline ends.

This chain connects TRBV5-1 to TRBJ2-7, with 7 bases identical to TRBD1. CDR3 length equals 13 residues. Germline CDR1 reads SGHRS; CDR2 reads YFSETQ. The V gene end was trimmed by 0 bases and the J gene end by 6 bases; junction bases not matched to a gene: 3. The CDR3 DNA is TGCGCCAGCAGCTTGGGCGAGGGGGCCGAGCAGTACTTC. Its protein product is CASSLGEGAEQYF.

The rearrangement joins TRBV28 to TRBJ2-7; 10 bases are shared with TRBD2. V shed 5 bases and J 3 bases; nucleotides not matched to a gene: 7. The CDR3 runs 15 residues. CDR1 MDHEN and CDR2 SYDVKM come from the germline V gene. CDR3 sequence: CASSPRTSGYYEQYF. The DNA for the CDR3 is TGTGCCAGCAGTCCTCGGACTAGCGGTTACTACGAGCAGTACTTC.

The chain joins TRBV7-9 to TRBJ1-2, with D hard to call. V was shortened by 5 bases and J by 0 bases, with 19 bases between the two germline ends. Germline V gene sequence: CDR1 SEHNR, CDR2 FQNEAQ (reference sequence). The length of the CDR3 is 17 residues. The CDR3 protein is CASSLGEVGAANYGYTF. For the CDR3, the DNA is TGTGCCAGCAGCCTGGGAGAGGTGGGAGCAGCTAACTATGGCTACACCTTC.

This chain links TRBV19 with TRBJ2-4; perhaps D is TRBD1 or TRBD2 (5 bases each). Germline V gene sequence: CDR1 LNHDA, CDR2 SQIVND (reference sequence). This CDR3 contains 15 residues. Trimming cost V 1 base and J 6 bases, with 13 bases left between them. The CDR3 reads CASSIGIGGGNIQYF. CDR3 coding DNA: TGTGCCAGTAGTATAGGCATTGGGGGTGGAAACATTCAGTACTTC.

CDR3 loop: CASSRLQGSEETQYF. In DNA form, the CDR3 reads TGTGCCAGCTCACGACTACAGGGGTCGGAGGAGACCCAGTACTTC. The J gene is TRBJ2-5, the V gene TRBV18; TRBD1 matches at 7 bases. Germline CDR1 reads KGHSH; CDR2 reads LQKENI. The CDR3 is 15 residues long. Trimming took 4 bases from V and 5 from J; bases not matched to a gene: 10.

The CDR3 region is CASSDGTREQYF. The CDR3 region has the DNA TGTGCCAGCAGCGATGGGACCAGGGAGCAGTACTTC. V usage is TRBV7-2 and J usage is TRBJ2-7, with D possibly being TRBD1 or TRBD2 (5 bases each). This CDR3 comprises 12 residues. Trimming took 5 bases from V and 7 from J, leaving 12 bases between them. The germline V gene has CDR1 SGHTA and CDR2 FQGNSA.

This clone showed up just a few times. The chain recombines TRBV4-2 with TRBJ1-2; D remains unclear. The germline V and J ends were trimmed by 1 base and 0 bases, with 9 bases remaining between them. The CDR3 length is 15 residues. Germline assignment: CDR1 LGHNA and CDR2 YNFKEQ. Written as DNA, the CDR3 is TGTGCCAGCAGCCAAGCGGTCGTAGCTAACTATGGCTACACCTTC. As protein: CASSQAVVANYGYTF.

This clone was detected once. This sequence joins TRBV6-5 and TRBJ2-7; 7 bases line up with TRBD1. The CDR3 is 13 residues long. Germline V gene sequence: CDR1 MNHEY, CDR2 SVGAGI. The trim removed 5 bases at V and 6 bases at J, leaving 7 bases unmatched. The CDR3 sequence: CASSETTGVEQYF. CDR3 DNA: TGTGCCAGCAGTGAGACCACAGGGGTCGAGCAGTACTTC.

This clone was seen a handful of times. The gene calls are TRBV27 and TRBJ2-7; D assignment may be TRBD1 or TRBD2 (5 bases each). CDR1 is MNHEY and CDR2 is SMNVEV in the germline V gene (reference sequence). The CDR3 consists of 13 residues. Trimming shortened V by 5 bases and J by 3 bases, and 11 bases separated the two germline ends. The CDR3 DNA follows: TGTGCCAGCAGTCCCGGGGCCCTCTACGAGCAGTACTTC. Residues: CASSPGALYEQYF.

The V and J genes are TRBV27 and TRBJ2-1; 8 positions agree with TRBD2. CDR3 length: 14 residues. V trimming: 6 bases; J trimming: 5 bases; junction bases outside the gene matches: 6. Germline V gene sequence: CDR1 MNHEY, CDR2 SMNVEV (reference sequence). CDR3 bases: TGTGCCAGCAGCGGGGGGGGACGCAACAATGAGCAGTTCTTC. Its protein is CASSGGGRNNEQFF.

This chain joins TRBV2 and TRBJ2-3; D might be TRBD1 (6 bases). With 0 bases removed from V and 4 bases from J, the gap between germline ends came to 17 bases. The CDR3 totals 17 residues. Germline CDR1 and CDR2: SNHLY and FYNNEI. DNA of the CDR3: TGTGCCAGCAGTGAAGCAGCGTTTTCTGGGGGCGCAGATACGCAGTATTTT. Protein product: CASSEAAFSGGADTQYF.

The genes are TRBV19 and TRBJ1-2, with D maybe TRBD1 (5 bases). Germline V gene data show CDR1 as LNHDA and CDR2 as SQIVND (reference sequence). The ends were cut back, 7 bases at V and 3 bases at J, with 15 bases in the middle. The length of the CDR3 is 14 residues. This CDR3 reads CASTLTGPHYGYTF. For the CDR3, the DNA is TGTGCCAGTACCCTAACGGGACCCCACTATGGCTACACCTTC.